The 14 T cell receptor beta chains in this list originate from one sample, sequenced in a study of technical replicates of blood from a handful of donors. Clones were read by immunoSEQ multiplex PCR, and TCRdb kept only the in-frame ones, dropping some. The top ten hold 0.2% to 0.25% of the sample, which has about 76,000 clones, 90% to 95% seen once. Specimen: T cells isolated from PBMCs. These receptors came from a human donor in good health.

J is TRBJ2-1 and V is TRBV5-4; 8 bases line up with TRBD1. V shed 1 base and J 8 bases; nucleotides not matched to a gene: 8. This CDR3 region has 15 residues. Germline V lookup: CDR1 SGHNT, CDR2 YYREEE (reference sequence). For the CDR3, the DNA is TGTGCCAGCAGCTTGACAGGGGGTACACAATATGAGCAGTTCTTC. Translating it yields CASSLTGGTQYEQFF.

V usage is TRBV11-3 and J usage is TRBJ1-1, with D perhaps TRBD1 (5 bases). Between the trimmed V and J ends, which lost 0 bases and 5 bases, there was a span of 16 bases. This CDR3 region has 16 residues. CDR1 and CDR2 from the germline V gene are SGHNT and YENEEA. CDR3 nucleotides: TGTGCCAGCAGCTTAGATTATAGGGGATTGGGTACTGAAGCTTTCTTT. As protein: CASSLDYRGLGTEAFF.

This clone was counted only a few times. This rearrangement joins TRBV29-1 to TRBJ2-2; 8 bases are a match to TRBD1. The CDR3 contains 13 residues. Germline V CDR1 and CDR2: SQVTM, ANQGSEA. Trimming cost V 8 bases and J 4 bases; bases outside gene matches: 6. Written as DNA, the CDR3 is TGCAGCAGTAGACAGGGGACCACCGGGGAGCTGTTTTTT. Its protein product is CSSRQGTTGELFF.

The chain uses TRBV6-1 and TRBJ2-3; a possible D gene is TRBD2 (6 bases). Trimming left V 5 bases short and J 3 bases short, with 9 bases between. Germline V gene sequence: CDR1 MNHNS, CDR2 SASEGT. There are 13 residues in the CDR3. The CDR3 nucleotides read TGTGCCAGCAGTTCTCGGGAGACAGATACGCAGTATTTT. Its translation: CASSSRETDTQYF.

V gene TRBV7-9 combines with J gene TRBJ1-5, with 8 bases that match TRBD1. V lost 4 bases to trimming and J lost 9 bases; unmatched junction nucleotides: 8. Germline V gene data show CDR1 as SEHNR and CDR2 as FQNEAQ (reference sequence). This CDR3 has 14 residues. Here the CDR3 DNA reads TGTGCCAGCAGCTCCGACAGGGGTACGCGGCCCCAGCATTTT. Translation: CASSSDRGTRPQHF.

The chain combines TRBV6-1 with TRBJ2-5, with D possibly matching TRBD1 (6 bases). Deletions cut 4 bases from V and 3 bases from J, with 15 bases between. The CDR3 is 15 amino acids. Per the germline V gene, CDR1 is MNHNS and CDR2 is SASEGT. CDR3 DNA: TGTGCCAGCAGTGTGGACGGGTACAGGGAAGAGACCCAGTACTTC. Translating it yields CASSVDGYREETQYF.

The chain combines TRBV7-9 with TRBJ1-1; D might be TRBD1 (6 bases). The germline V and J ends were trimmed by 7 bases and 1 base, with 13 bases remaining between them. Per the germline V gene, CDR1 is SEHNR and CDR2 is FQNEAQ (reference sequence). The CDR3 is 14 residues long. The CDR3 reads CASNVGAQNTEAFF. DNA of the CDR3: TGTGCCAGCAACGTGGGGGCGCAGAACACTGAAGCTTTCTTT.

The chain joins TRBV6-4 to TRBJ2-7; 7 nucleotides agree with TRBD1. The V segment lost 2 bases and the J segment 1 base; nucleotides outside the gene matches: 5. This CDR3 contains 15 residues. Germline V CDR1 and CDR2: MRHNA, SNTAGT. As DNA, the CDR3 is TGTGCCAGCAGTGACCCGGGACAGACTTCCTACGAGCAGTACTTC. Translation: CASSDPGQTSYEQYF.

The CDR3 here is CASSPGYEQYF. DNA of the CDR3: TGTGCCAGCAGCCCGGGCTACGAGCAGTACTTC. The gene calls are TRBV14 and TRBJ2-7; D is uncertain. V lost 4 bases, J lost 3 bases, and 4 bases lay in between. Looked up from germline, CDR1 is SGHDN and CDR2 is FVKESK. This CDR3 contains 11 residues.

CDR3 in DNA: TGTGCCAGCAGCTTATCAGGATCGGATCACTATGGCTACACCTTC. Translation: CASSLSGSDHYGYTF. V gene TRBV7-9 combines with J gene TRBJ1-2; D is unclear. V was pared by 2 bases and J by 3 bases, with 13 bases between. From germline, CDR1 is SEHNR and CDR2 FQNEAQ (reference sequence). The CDR3 runs to 15 residues.

This chain uses TRBV7-9 with TRBJ2-1, with TRBD1 identical over 9 bases. The CDR3 consists of 16 residues. With 3 bases clipped from V and 4 bases from J, the junction kept 7 bases outside the gene matches. Germline V CDR1 and CDR2: SEHNR, FQNEAQ (reference sequence). Here the CDR3 DNA reads TGTGCCAGCAGCTTGCGAAACAGGGGGCTATACAATGAGCAGTTCTTC. It yields the protein CASSLRNRGLYNEQFF.

The rearrangement links TRBV5-4 to TRBJ2-3; TRBD2 is a possible D gene (5 bases). V was cut by 1 base and J by 5 bases, with 14 bases left in between. Germline values: CDR1 SGHNT, CDR2 YYREEE (reference sequence). This CDR3 is 15 amino acids long. The CDR3 spells CASSLIIGKEDTQYF. The CDR3 nucleotides are TGTGCCAGCAGCTTGATCATCGGGAAAGAAGATACGCAGTATTTT.

This clone was seen only a few times. The chain employs TRBV7-9 and TRBJ1-2, with 7 bases fitting TRBD1. Germline V CDR1 and CDR2: SEHNR, FQNEAQ (reference sequence). The CDR3 covers 14 residues. J gave up 7 bases and V 3 bases, and 8 bases lay outside the gene matches. Here the CDR3 reads CASSLTGRQPGYTF. The CDR3 DNA sequence: TGTGCCAGCAGCTTGACAGGGAGGCAACCTGGCTACACCTTC.

CDR3 coding DNA: TGTGCCAGTAGTGGGAGAGACAGGGGGGGTTATACTGAAGCTTTCTTT. It yields the protein CASSGRDRGGYTEAFF. This chain links TRBV19 with TRBJ1-1, with 9 bases aligning to TRBD1. This CDR3 is 16 amino acids long. CDR1 and CDR2 from the germline V gene are LNHDA and SQIVND (reference sequence). Trimming removed 5 bases from V and 5 bases from J; junction bases left unmatched: 12.